The clone carrying this T cell receptor beta chain was counted a few times. Antigen unknown. This record belongs to a study of regulatory T cells in long-lasting Graves disease. The sample's time point: newly diagnosed GD, antithyroid drugs for less than 3 months. Extracted RNA from PBMCs served as the source of the TCR library. Building of the TCR beta libraries involved iRepertoire HTBI primers and Arm-PCR of CDR3 regions. TCRdb analysed the multiplex PCR reads with MiXCR anew, one entry per CDR3 protein. The table shows about 560,000 distinct CDR3 sequences, with about 16% occurring only once. Study observations and caveats: In persistent patients, shared public clonotypes (more than 2,500) outnumbered those in new patients (about 1,000).

Germline CDR1 DFQATT, CDR2 SNEGSKA (reference sequence). CDR3 length: 15 amino acids. V shed 5 bases, J shed 8 bases, and the junction held 11 bases outside the gene matches. This sample was also put to use in a study of T cells in Graves' hyperthyroidism and ophthalmopathy. That paper notes: The TCR CDR3 was amplified in a first-round RT-PCR using the HTBI primer set. Ophthalmopathy cases were set apart from stable hyperthyroidism by a 13 V-J model.

The sample was peripheral blood mononuclear cells (PBMCs), taken at new diagnosis, from a patient treated with antithyroid drugs. This rearrangement joins TRBV20-1 to TRBJ2-2; 10 bases match TRBD2. This receptor was identified in a man between 18 and 35 years old with Graves disease. The CDR3 DNA is TGCAGTGCTGGGGAGCTAGCGGGAGTTAGTGGGGAGCTGTTTTTT. It codes for CSAGELAGVSGELFF.